The 24 T cell receptor beta chains reported below all come from one sample, sequenced in a study of cytomegalovirus exposure and HLA in healthy donors (dated by TCRdb to 2017 to 2019). Library construction relied on the immunoSEQ multiplex PCR assay. For the multiplex PCR, a mixture combining 60 forward primers for TCR Vbeta segments and 13 reverse primers for TCR Jbeta segments was used. In its TCRdb copy, this immuneACCESS table keeps in-frame sequences only and misses some clones. Where compared with another copy, unresolved V genes explain less than half of these, and the others have no known cause. The sample table contains approximately 100,000 clones; only one count was recorded for about three quarters of them. Together, the top ten hold roughly 5.4% of the sample. Sequencing input: PBMCs. These receptors all come from a woman aged 18 to 35 in good health and CMV-seropositive.

This chain uses TRBV5-1 with TRBJ2-5, with 12 nucleotides matching TRBD2. CDR1 and CDR2 from the germline V gene are SGHRS and YFSETQ. CDR3 length: 16 amino acids. V shed 4 bases, J shed 2 bases, and the junction held 6 bases outside the gene matches. CDR3 nucleotides: TGCGCCAGCAGCCCTAGAGGGACTAGCGGGCAAGAGACCCAGTACTTC. Translation gives CASSPRGTSGQETQYF.

The chain joins TRBV29-1 to TRBJ1-4; D not resolved. The CDR3 is 13 amino acids. The V gene lost 5 bases and the J gene lost 4 bases, with 11 bases spanning the gap. Germline assignment: CDR1 SQVTM and CDR2 ANQGSEA. The CDR3, as DNA: TGCAGCGTTTATACGACTTATAATGAAAAACTGTTTTTT. Translation: CSVYTTYNEKLFF.

This sequence joins TRBV19 and TRBJ2-5, with 7 bases identical to TRBD1. The CDR3 extends over 17 amino acids. The V and J ends lost 4 bases and 5 bases, in that order; junction bases with no gene match: 16. Germline V gives CDR1 LNHDA, CDR2 SQIVND (reference sequence). CDR3 region: CASSKGDRANSGETQYF. The CDR3 DNA reads as TGTGCCAGTAGTAAGGGTGACAGGGCGAACTCCGGGGAGACCCAGTACTTC. Looking up the rest from reference TRBV19 and TRBJ2-5 gives the full variable domain: DGGITQSPKYLFRKEGQNVTLSCEQNLNHDAMYWYRQDPGQGLRLIYYSQIVNDFQKGDIAEGYSVSREKKESFPLTVTSAQKNPTAFYLCASSKGDRANSGETQYFGPGTRLLVL.

The rearrangement uses TRBV6-5 and TRBJ2-6; 8 nucleotides agree with TRBD1. V lost 7 bases to trimming and J lost 2 bases; unmatched junction nucleotides: 1. The CDR3 length is 14 residues. Germline values: CDR1 MNHEY, CDR2 SVGAGI. This chain's CDR3 is CASKTGAGANVLTF. The CDR3 region has the DNA TGTGCCAGCAAGACAGGGGCTGGGGCCAACGTCCTGACTTTC.

Remarks on this clone: As the CDR3 is not closed by the conserved phenylalanine or tryptophan, this likely results from a read error. The chain employs TRBV6-5 and TRBJ1-1; D is ambiguous. This CDR3 comprises 11 residues. The V gene's germline CDR1 is MNHEY and CDR2 SVGAGI. Trimming removed 6 bases at V and 6 bases at J, with 8 bases between. CDR3 bases: TGTGCCAGCAGGGACTTGCCTGAAGCTTTCGTT. This encodes CASRDLPEAFV.

The chain employs TRBV6-4 and TRBJ2-5, with 7 bases lining up with TRBD2. The CDR3 runs to 15 residues. Trimming at V came to 4 bases and at J to 5 bases, leaving 10 bases not matched to a gene. In germline, CDR1 is MRHNA, CDR2 SNTAGT. CDR3 sequence (DNA): TGTGCCAGCAGTGCCCTTGCGGGAGCGGGGGAGACCCAGTACTTC. It is translated as CASSALAGAGETQYF.

The gene calls are TRBV6-5 and TRBJ1-5; D not certain. The CDR3 covers 15 residues. Germline CDR1 is MNHEY and CDR2 is SVGAGI. V was cut by 6 bases and J by 2 bases, with 14 bases left in between. The CDR3 DNA reads as TGTGCCAGCAGCTCCAAACCCGGGGGCAATCAGCCCCAGCATTTT. Residues: CASSSKPGGNQPQHF.

The chain carries TRBV12-5 and TRBJ2-7, with D tentatively TRBD1 (5 bases). There are 18 residues in the CDR3. The V end lost 0 bases, the J end lost 5 bases, and 23 bases lay between the germline ends. Germline-derived CDR1 and CDR2 are LGHNT and FRNRAP. CDR3 nucleotide sequence: TGTGCTAGTGGTTTGGTACGGCTCCAGGGTGCGGTAGGGCACGAGCAGTACTTC. It translates to CASGLVRLQGAVGHEQYF.

The V gene is TRBV27, the J gene TRBJ1-4; TRBD1 is a possible D gene (6 bases). Germline V gene data show CDR1 as MNHEY and CDR2 as SMNVEV (reference sequence). V was shortened by 5 bases and J by 0 bases, with 16 bases between the two germline ends. The CDR3 runs 17 residues. In DNA, the CDR3 is TGTGCCAGCAGTCCCAGGGGCTCCGGTGCAACTAATGAAAAACTGTTTTTT. This translates into CASSPRGSGATNEKLFF.

The chain has TRBV25-1 and TRBJ2-3; TRBD2 might be the D (5 bases). Germline CDR1 and CDR2: MGHDK and SYGVNS. V dropped 5 bases and J dropped 2 bases, with 14 bases sitting between them. The CDR3 covers 15 residues. CDR3 in DNA: TGTGCCAGCAGTCGAAGCGGATCCGACACAGATACGCAGTATTTT. This encodes CASSRSGSDTDTQYF.

The CDR3 reads CASSEGEAFF. CDR3 nucleotides: TGTGCCAGCAGCGAGGGTGAAGCTTTCTTT. This rearrangement joins TRBV25-1 to TRBJ1-1; no reliable D call. With 6 bases removed from V and 7 bases from J, the gap between germline ends came to 6 bases. CDR1 and CDR2 (germline): MGHDK, SYGVNS. This CDR3 contains 10 residues.

V is TRBV11-2 and J is TRBJ2-1; 8 nucleotides align to TRBD2. V gave up 2 bases and J gave up 6 bases; unmatched junction bases: 3. This CDR3 region has 14 residues. Looked up from germline, CDR1 is SGHAT and CDR2 is FQNNGV. The CDR3 bases are TGTGCCAGCAGCTTACGGACTAGCAGCAATGAGCAGTTCTTC. Residues: CASSLRTSSNEQFF.

This sequence joins TRBV30 and TRBJ2-1; 7 bases fit TRBD2. This CDR3 contains 14 residues. Germline V gives CDR1 GTSNPN, CDR2 SVGIG (reference sequence). The V segment lost 3 bases and the J segment 1 base; nucleotides outside the gene matches: 3. The CDR3, as DNA: TGTGCCTGGAGCCGGGGGGAGTCCTACAATGAGCAGTTCTTC. It translates to CAWSRGESYNEQFF.

The table lists this clone with a count of one. V and J are TRBV28 and TRBJ2-4, with 11 nucleotides matching TRBD2. The ends lost 6 bases at V and 6 bases at J; junction bases unmatched: 10. Germline values: CDR1 MDHEN, CDR2 SYDVKM. This CDR3 spans 16 amino acids. The CDR3 DNA follows: TGTGCCAGCAGCACTACTCGGGGACTAGCGGTAAACATTCAGTACTTC. Amino acid sequence: CASSTTRGLAVNIQYF. The full variable domain, its missing parts supplied by reference TRBV28 and TRBJ2-4, is DVKVTQSSRYLVKRTGEKVFLECVQDMDHENMFWYRQDPGLGLRLIYFSYDVKMKEKGDIPEGYSVSREKKERFSLILESASTNQTSMYLCASSTTRGLAVNIQYFGAGTRLSVL.

CDR3 sequence reads: CASSLSGTNEQFF. The CDR3 bases are TGTGCCAGCAGCCTGAGCGGGACCAATGAGCAGTTCTTC. This chain connects TRBV7-9 to TRBJ2-1; 7 bases line up with TRBD2. Germline lookup yields CDR1 SEHNR and CDR2 FQNEAQ (reference sequence). The trim removed 5 bases at V and 6 bases at J, leaving 4 bases unmatched. The CDR3 loop spans 13 amino acids.

The rearrangement joins TRBV6-1 to TRBJ2-7; possibly TRBD2 for D (5 bases). V was trimmed by 8 bases and J by 5 bases, leaving 22 bases between them. Germline-derived CDR1 and CDR2 are MNHNS and SASEGT. The CDR3 is 15 amino acids. In DNA, the CDR3 is TGTGCCAGCTCCCTTGTGCGAGGGCCGGTGGACGAGCAGTACTTC. Translating gives CASSLVRGPVDEQYF.

This rearrangement joins TRBV7-8 to TRBJ1-5, with 8 bases matching TRBD1. CDR3 length equals 15 residues. The V and J ends lost 2 bases and 3 bases, in that order; junction bases with no gene match: 3. The V gene's germline CDR1 is SGHVS and CDR2 FQNEAQ. The CDR3, as DNA: TGTGCCAGCAGCTTAAACAGGGGGTACAATCAGCCCCAGCATTTT. The encoded protein is CASSLNRGYNQPQHF.

This chain connects TRBV7-8 to TRBJ1-2; D gene ambiguous. The CDR3 totals 14 residues. V gave up 3 bases and J gave up 2 bases, with 10 bases separating them. Germline V CDR1 and CDR2: SGHVS, FQNEAQ. In DNA form, the CDR3 reads TGTGCCAGCAGCTTTCAGGCCTCAAACTATGGCTACACCTTC. It specifies CASSFQASNYGYTF.

J is TRBJ1-4 and V is TRBV11-2, with D perhaps matching TRBD1 (5 bases). Germline-derived CDR1 and CDR2 are SGHAT and FQNNGV. Trimming took off 5 bases at V and 7 bases at J, with 23 bases between the two ends. This CDR3 has 17 amino acids. CDR3 in DNA: TGTGCCAGCAGCAAACAGGACCAGGGCGTGTTCCGTGAAAAACTGTTTTTT. Protein: CASSKQDQGVFREKLFF.

This rearrangement joins TRBV28 to TRBJ1-2; 7 bases fit TRBD1. Germline CDR1 is MDHEN and CDR2 is SYDVKM. This CDR3 spans 16 amino acids. The V and J ends lost 6 bases and 8 bases, in that order; junction bases with no gene match: 18. The CDR3 region is CASRPPGQPSGGGYTF. CDR3 bases: TGTGCCAGCAGGCCTCCGGGACAGCCATCCGGGGGAGGCTACACCTTC.

The rearrangement joins TRBV27 to TRBJ2-2; D remains unclear. This CDR3 comprises 16 residues. Trimming shortened V by 0 bases and J by 6 bases, and 14 bases separated the two germline ends. Germline lookup yields CDR1 MNHEY and CDR2 SMNVEV (reference sequence). The CDR3 reads CASSLSIPSLAGELFF. The CDR3, as DNA: TGTGCCAGCAGTTTATCGATCCCAAGTCTAGCCGGGGAGCTGTTTTTT.

In DNA form, the CDR3 reads TGTGCCAGCAGCTTGGGGACTAGCGGAACGAGCACAGATACGCAGTATTTT. It encodes CASSLGTSGTSTDTQYF. The V and J genes are TRBV7-3 and TRBJ2-3; 11 bases map to TRBD2. Germline CDR1 SGHTA, CDR2 FQGTGA. CDR3 size: 17 residues. J gave up 0 bases and V 3 bases, and 5 bases lay outside the gene matches.

Here the CDR3 DNA reads TGTGCCAGCAGTGACGCCGGGACAGGGGCCTACGAGCAGTACTTC. Amino acid sequence: CASSDAGTGAYEQYF. This chain connects TRBV25-1 to TRBJ2-7; 10 bases are a match to TRBD1. The CDR3 covers 15 residues. Losses at the gene ends were 3 bases for V and 2 bases for J; bases not matched to a gene: 4. Looked up from germline, CDR1 is MGHDK and CDR2 is SYGVNS.

V gene TRBV18 combines with J gene TRBJ1-4, with D tentatively TRBD1 (6 bases). Trimming removed 1 base at V and 4 bases at J, with 13 bases between. Germline CDR1 reads KGHSH; CDR2 reads LQKENI. This CDR3 comprises 16 residues. Written as DNA, the CDR3 is TGTGCCAGCTCACCACGGCAGGGGCACGGTAATGAAAAACTGTTTTTT. The encoded protein is CASSPRQGHGNEKLFF.